This is a list of T cell receptor beta chains from one sample in a study of regulatory T cells. Using immunoSEQ multiplex PCR, the repertoire was profiled, and TCRdb retains in-frame clones only, with some absent. The table includes over 25,000 clones, about nine tenths detected once. The material sequenced was conventional CD4+ T cells sorted from blood. Receptors were obtained from a person under 35 with CD3G deficiency. CDR3s include the opening cysteine and the closing phenylalanine or tryptophan. Each record gives: clone size, D gene, V gene, J gene, CDR3 protein, CDR3 DNA. A D gene is named only where the DNA matches it firmly. Clone sizes are given selectively: once, few, many, or a class where the clone is expanded.

-	-	TRBV10-2	TRBJ2-3	CASSRLRADTQYF	TGCGCCAGCTCGAGGCTCAGGGCAGATACGCAGTATTTT
once	-	TRBV10-2	TRBJ1-5	CASSEGRASQPQHF	TGCGCCAGCAGTGAGGGCAGGGCCAGTCAGCCCCAGCATTTT
-	TRBD2	TRBV5-1	TRBJ2-3	CASSPTPPLAGVDTQYF	TGCGCCAGCAGCCCCACCCCCCCCCTAGCGGGAGTAGATACGCAGTATTTT
-	-	TRBV6-1	TRBJ2-4	CASSEVGGVAIQYF	TGTGCCAGCAGTGAAGTCGGGGGAGTCGCCATTCAGTACTTC
-	-	TRBV5-1	TRBJ2-1	CASSFDSSYNEQFF	TGCGCCAGCAGCTTCGACAGTTCCTACAATGAGCAGTTCTTC
-	-	TRBV7-9	TRBJ2-3	CASSLRLDADTQYF	TGTGCCAGCAGCTTACGGCTAGATGCAGATACGCAGTATTTT
-	-	TRBV7-2	TRBJ2-5	CASSQGQSQETQYF	TGTGCCAGCAGCCAAGGACAGTCCCAAGAGACCCAGTACTTC
-	-	TRBV6-1	TRBJ2-1	CASSEWWGNEQFF	TGTGCCAGCAGTGAATGGTGGGGCAATGAGCAGTTCTTC
-	-	TRBV28	TRBJ2-2	CASGRDRGTGELFF	TGTGCCAGTGGGAGGGACAGAGGCACCGGGGAGCTGTTTTTT
-	-	TRBV28	TRBJ2-7	CASSLAGSLSYEQYF	TGTGCCAGCAGTTTAGCTGGGTCCCTTTCCTACGAGCAGTACTTC
-	-	TRBV6-1	TRBJ1-5	CASSSTVGDQPQHF	TGTGCCAGCAGTTCCACGGTGGGCGATCAGCCCCAGCATTTT
-	-	TRBV5-4	TRBJ1-1	CASSLEMANTEAFF	TGTGCCAGCAGCCTGGAAATGGCGAACACTGAAGCTTTCTTT
once	-	TRBV5-1	TRBJ2-5	CASSSVGETQYF	TGCGCCAGCAGCTCCGTCGGGGAGACCCAGTACTTC
-	-	TRBV7-9	TRBJ1-4	CASSFTRDETGEKLFF	TGTGCCAGCAGCTTTACAAGGGATGAAACAGGGGAAAAACTGTTTTTT
-	-	TRBV4-3	TRBJ2-2	CASSQVPWLGELFF	TGCGCCAGCAGCCAAGTTCCGTGGTTGGGGGAGCTGTTTTTT
-	TRBD2	TRBV7-8	TRBJ2-7	CASSPRGRGYEQYF	TGTGCCAGCAGCCCCCGAGGGAGGGGCTACGAGCAGTACTTC
-	TRBD2	TRBV4-1	TRBJ2-1	CASSQVGLAGGNEQFF	TGCGCCAGCAGCCAAGTGGGCCTAGCGGGGGGCAATGAGCAGTTCTTC
-	TRBD2	TRBV4-3	TRBJ2-3	CASSQVAGGLDTQYF	TGCGCCAGCAGCCAAGTAGCGGGGGGGCTAGATACGCAGTATTTT
-	TRBD1	TRBV30	TRBJ2-7	CAWGDSSYEQYF	TGTGCCTGGGGGGACAGCTCCTACGAGCAGTACTTC
-	TRBD1	TRBV18	TRBJ2-2	CASSPVRQGASGELFF	TGTGCCAGCTCACCAGTGAGACAGGGGGCTTCCGGGGAGCTGTTTTTT
-	TRBD2	TRBV5-6	TRBJ2-3	CASSLGGRARDTQYF	TGTGCCAGCAGCTTGGGAGGGAGGGCCCGAGATACGCAGTATTTT
-	TRBD1	TRBV19	TRBJ1-1	CASSRTGNTEAFF	TGTGCCAGTAGTAGGACAGGGAACACTGAAGCTTTCTTT
-	TRBD1	TRBV29-1	TRBJ2-3	CSVGTGSPADTQYF	TGCAGCGTTGGGACAGGGAGTCCGGCAGATACGCAGTATTTT